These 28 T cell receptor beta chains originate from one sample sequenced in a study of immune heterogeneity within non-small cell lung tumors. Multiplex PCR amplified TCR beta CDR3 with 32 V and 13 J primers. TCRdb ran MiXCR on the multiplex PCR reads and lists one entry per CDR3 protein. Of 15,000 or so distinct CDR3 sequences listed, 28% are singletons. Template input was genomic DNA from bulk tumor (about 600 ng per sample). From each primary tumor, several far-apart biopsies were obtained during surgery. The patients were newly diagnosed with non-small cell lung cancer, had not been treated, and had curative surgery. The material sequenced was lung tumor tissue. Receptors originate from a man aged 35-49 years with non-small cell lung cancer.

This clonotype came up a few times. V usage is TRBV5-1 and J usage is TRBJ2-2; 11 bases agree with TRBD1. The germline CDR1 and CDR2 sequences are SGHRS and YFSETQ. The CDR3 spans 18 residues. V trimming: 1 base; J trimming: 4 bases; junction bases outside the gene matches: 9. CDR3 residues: CASSLTFGGTGGTGELFF. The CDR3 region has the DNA TGCGCCAGCAGCTTGACGTTTGGTGGGACAGGGGGCACCGGGGAGCTGTTTTTT. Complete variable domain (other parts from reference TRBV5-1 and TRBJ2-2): KAGVTQTPRYLIKTRGQQVTLSCSPISGHRSVSWYQQTPGQGLQFLFEYFSETQRNKGNFPGRFSGRQFSNSRSEMNVSTLELGDSALYLCASSLTFGGTGGTGELFFGEGSRLTVL.

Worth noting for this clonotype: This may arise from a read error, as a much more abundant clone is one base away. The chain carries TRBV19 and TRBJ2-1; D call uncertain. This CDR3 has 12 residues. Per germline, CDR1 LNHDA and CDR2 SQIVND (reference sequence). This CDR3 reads CASSITYNEKFF. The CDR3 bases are TGTGCCAGTAGTATTACCTACAATGAGAAGTTCTTC.

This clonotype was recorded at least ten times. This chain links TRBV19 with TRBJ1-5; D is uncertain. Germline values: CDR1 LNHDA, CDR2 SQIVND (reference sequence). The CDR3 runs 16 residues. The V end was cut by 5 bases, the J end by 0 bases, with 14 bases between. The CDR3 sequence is CASSPRPGNSNQPQHF. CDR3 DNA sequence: TGTGCCAGTAGTCCCAGGCCGGGCAATAGCAATCAGCCCCAGCATTTT.

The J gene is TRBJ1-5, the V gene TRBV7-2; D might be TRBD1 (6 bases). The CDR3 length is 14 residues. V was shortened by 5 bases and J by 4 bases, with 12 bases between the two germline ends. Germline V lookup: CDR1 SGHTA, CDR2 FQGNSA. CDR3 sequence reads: CASSPRGANQPQHF. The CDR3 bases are TGTGCCAGCAGCCCCCGGGGGGCGAATCAGCCCCAGCATTTT.

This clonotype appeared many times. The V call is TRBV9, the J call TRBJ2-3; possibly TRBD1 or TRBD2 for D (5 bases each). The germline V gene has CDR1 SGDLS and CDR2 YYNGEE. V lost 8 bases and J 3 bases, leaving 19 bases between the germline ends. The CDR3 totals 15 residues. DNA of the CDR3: TGTGCCAGTACCCGGGGTGGGGGTCGGACAGATACGCAGTATTTT. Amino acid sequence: CASTRGGGRTDTQYF. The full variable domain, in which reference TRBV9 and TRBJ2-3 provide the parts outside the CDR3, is DSGVTQTPKHLITATGQRVTLRCSPRSGDLSVYWYQQSLDQGLQFLIQYYNGEERAKGNILERFSAQQFPDLHSELNLSSLELGDSALYFCASTRGGGRTDTQYFGPGTRLTVL.

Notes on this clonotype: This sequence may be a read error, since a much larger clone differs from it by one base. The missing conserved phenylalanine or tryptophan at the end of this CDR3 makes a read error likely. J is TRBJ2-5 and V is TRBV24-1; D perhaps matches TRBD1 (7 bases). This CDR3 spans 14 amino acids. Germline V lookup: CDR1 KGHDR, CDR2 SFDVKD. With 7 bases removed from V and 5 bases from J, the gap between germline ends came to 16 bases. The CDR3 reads CATSLTGRHETQYL. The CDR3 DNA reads TGTGCCACCAGCCTGACAGGGAGGCACGAGACCCAGTACTTG.

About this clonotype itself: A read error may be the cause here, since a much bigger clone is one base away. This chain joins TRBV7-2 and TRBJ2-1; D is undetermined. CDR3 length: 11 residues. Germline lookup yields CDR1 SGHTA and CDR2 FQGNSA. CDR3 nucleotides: TGTGCCAGCAGCGACATCCATGAGCAGTCCTTC. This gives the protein CASSDIHEQSF. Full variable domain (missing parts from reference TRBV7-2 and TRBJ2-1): GAGVSQSPSNKVTEKGKDVELRCDPISGHTALYWYRQSLGQGLEFLIYFQGNSAPDKSGLPSDRFSAERTGGSVSTLTIQRTQQEDSAVYLCASSDIHEQSFGPGTRLTVL.

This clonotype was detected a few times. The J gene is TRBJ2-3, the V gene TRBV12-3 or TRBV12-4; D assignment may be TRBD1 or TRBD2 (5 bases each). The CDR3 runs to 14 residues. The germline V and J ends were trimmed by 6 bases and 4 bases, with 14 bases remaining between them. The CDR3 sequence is CASRPGQGADTQYF. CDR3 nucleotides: TGTGCCAGCAGGCCGGGTCAGGGAGCAGATACGCAGTATTTT.

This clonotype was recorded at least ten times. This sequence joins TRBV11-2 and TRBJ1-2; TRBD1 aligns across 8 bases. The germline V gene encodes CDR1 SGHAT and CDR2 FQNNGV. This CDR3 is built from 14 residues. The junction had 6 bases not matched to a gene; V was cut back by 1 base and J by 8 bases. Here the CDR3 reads CASSLAQGALGYTF. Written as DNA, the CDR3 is TGTGCCAGCAGCTTAGCGCAGGGGGCCCTAGGCTACACCTTC.

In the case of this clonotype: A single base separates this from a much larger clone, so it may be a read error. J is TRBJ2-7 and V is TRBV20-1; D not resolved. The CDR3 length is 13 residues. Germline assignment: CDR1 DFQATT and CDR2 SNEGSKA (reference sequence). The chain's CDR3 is CSAQRPSSYAQYF. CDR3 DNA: TGCAGTGCCCAACGCCCGAGCTCCTACGCGCAGTACTTC.

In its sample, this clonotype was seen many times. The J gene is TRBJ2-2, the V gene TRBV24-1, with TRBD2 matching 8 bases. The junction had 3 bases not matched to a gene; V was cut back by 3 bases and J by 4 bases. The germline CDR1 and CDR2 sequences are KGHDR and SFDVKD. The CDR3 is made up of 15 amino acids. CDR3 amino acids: CATSDPSGLTGELFF. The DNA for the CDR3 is TGTGCCACCAGTGATCCTAGCGGGCTCACCGGGGAGCTGTTTTTT.

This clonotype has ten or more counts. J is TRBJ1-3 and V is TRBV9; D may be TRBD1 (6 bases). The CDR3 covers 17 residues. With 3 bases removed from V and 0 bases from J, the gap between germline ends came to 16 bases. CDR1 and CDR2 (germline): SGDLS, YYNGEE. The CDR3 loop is CASSGPRGEHSGNTIYF. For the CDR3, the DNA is TGTGCCAGCAGCGGCCCCAGGGGCGAGCACTCTGGAAACACCATATATTTT.

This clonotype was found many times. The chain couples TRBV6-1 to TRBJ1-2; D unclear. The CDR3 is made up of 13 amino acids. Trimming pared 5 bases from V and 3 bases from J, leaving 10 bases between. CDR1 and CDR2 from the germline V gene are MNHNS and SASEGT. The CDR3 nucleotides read TGTGCCAGCAGTAGAACCCAGGACTATGGCTACACCTTC. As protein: CASSRTQDYGYTF.

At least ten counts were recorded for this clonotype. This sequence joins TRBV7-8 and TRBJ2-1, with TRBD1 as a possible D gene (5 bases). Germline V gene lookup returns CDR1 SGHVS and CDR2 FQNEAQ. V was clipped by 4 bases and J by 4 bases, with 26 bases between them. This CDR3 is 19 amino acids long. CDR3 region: CASSSRALISVRPYNEQFF. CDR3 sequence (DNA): TGTGCCAGCAGCTCCAGGGCCCTCATCTCTGTGCGCCCTTACAATGAGCAGTTCTTC.

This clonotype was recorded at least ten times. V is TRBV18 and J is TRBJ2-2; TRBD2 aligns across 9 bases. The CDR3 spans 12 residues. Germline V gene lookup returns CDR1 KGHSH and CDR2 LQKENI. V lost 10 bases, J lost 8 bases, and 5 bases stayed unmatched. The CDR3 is CATIAGAGELFF. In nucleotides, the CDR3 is TGTGCCACCATAGCGGGAGCTGGGGAGCTGTTTTTT.

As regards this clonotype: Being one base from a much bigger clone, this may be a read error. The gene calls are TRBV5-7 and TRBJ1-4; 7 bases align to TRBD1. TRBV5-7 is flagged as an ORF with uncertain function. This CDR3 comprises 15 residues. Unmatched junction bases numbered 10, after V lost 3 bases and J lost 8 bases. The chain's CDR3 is CASSSRGGCVEKLFF. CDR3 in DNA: TGTGCCAGCAGCTCCCGAGGGGGCTGCGTCGAAAAACTGTTTTTT.

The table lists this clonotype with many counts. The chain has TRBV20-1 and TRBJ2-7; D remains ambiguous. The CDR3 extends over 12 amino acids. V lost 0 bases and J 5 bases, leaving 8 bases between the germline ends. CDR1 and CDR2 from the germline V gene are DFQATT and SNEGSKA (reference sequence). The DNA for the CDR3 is TGCAGTGCTAGAGATCATTTGGACGAGCAGTACTTC. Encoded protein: CSARDHLDEQYF.

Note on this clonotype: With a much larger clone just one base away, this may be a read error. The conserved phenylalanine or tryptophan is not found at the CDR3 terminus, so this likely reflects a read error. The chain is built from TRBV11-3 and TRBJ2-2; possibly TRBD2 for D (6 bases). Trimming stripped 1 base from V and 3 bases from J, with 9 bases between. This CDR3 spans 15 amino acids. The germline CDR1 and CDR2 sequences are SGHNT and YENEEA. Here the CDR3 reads CASSLVGSYTGELFL. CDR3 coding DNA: TGTGCCAGCAGCTTAGTCGGGAGTTACACCGGGGAGCTGTTTCTT.

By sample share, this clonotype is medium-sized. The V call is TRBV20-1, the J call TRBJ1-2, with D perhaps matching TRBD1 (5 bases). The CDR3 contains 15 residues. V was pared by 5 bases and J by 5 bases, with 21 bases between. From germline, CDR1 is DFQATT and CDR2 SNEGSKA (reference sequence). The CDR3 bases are TGCAGTGCTCTAATCGGAGCACCAGGGCAATATGGCTACACCTTC. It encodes CSALIGAPGQYGYTF.

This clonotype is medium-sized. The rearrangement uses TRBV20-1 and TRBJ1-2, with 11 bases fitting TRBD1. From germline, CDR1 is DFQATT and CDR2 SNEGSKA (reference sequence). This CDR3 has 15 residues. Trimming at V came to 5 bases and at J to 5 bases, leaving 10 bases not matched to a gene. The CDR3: CSAPGQGALGYGYTF. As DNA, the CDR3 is TGCAGTGCTCCAGGACAGGGGGCATTAGGGTATGGCTACACCTTC.

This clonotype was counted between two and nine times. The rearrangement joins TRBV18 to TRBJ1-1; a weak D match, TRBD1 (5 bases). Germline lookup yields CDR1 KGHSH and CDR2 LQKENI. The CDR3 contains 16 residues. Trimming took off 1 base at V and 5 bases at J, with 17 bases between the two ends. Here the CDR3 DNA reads TGTGCCAGCTCACCACTAAGGGACCGCATAAAGACTGAAGCTTTCTTT. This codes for CASSPLRDRIKTEAFF.

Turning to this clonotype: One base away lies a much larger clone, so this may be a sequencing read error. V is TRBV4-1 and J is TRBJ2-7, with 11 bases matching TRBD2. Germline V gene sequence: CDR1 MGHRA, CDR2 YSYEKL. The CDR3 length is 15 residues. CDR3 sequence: CVSSQGSGRAHEQYF. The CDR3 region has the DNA TGCGTCAGCAGCCAAGGTAGCGGGAGGGCCCACGAGCAGTACTTC.

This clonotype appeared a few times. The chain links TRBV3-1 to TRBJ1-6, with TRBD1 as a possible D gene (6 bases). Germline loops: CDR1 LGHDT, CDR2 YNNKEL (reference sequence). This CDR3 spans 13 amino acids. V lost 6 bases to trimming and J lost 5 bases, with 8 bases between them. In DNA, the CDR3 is TGTGCCAGCAGAGCAGGGGATAATTCACCCCTCCACTTT. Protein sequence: CASRAGDNSPLHF.

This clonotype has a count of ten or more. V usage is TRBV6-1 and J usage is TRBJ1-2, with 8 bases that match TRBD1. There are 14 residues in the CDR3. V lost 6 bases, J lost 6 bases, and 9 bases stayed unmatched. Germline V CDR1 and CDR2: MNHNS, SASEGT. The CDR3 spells CASSPPPGGHGYTF. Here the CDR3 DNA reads TGTGCCAGCAGCCCCCCCCCAGGGGGCCATGGCTACACCTTC.

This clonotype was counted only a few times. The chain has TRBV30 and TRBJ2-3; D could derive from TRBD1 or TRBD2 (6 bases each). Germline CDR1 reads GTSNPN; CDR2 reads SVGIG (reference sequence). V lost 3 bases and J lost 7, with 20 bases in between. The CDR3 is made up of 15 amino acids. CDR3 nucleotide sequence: TGTGCCTGGAGGCCCTCCGGAGGGGGTGAGAATACGCAGTATTTT. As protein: CAWRPSGGGENTQYF.

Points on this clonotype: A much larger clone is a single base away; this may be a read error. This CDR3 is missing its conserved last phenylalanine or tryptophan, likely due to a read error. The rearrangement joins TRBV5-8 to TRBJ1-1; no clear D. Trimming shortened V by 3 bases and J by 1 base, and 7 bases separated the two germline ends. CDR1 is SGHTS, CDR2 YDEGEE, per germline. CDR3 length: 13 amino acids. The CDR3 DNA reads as TGTGCCAGCAGCTCGACATGGAACACTGAAGCTTTCCTT. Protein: CASSSTWNTEAFL.

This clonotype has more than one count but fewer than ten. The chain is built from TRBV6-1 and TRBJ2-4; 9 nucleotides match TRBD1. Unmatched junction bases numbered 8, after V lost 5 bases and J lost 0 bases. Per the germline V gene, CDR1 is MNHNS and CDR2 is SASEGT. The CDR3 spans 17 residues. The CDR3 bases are TGTGCCAGCAGTCAAAAAGGGACAGGGCGAGCCAAAAACATTCAGTACTTC. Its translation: CASSQKGTGRAKNIQYF.

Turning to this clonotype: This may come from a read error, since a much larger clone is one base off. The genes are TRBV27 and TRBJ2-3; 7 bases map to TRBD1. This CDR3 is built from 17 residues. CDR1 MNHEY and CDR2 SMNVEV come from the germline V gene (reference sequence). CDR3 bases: TGTGCCAGCAGTTTATGGAGGTCGACAGGGATGCCAGATACGGAGTATTTT. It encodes CASSLWRSTGMPDTEYF.